This TCR beta chain is from a study of cytomegalovirus exposure and HLA in healthy donors. The germline gives CDR1 SGHDT, CDR2 YYEEEE. V dropped 0 bases and J dropped 3 bases, with 13 bases sitting between them. This CDR3 contains 16 residues. The primer mix had 60 Vbeta and 13 Jbeta primers. Repertoires were generated with immunoSEQ multiplex PCR, while TCRdb's copy carries only in-frame clones and drops some. The data contain 95,000 to 100,000 clones, 76% of them singletons. The receptor was derived from a man between 35 and 55 years old in good health and CMV-seronegative. Sequencing was performed on PBMCs. V gene TRBV5-6 combines with J gene TRBJ2-1, with a weak D call TRBD1 (6 bases). CDR3 residues: CASSLGYRVLYNEQFF. DNA of the CDR3: TGTGCCAGCAGCTTGGGGTACAGGGTTCTCTACAATGAGCAGTTCTTC.